These 17 T cell receptor beta chains were sequenced from one sample in a study of blood T cell repertoires in COVID-19 (dated by TCRdb to about 2020). Library preparation used the immunoSEQ multiplex PCR assay. TCRdb stores this immuneACCESS table with in-frame sequences only. Part of the clones is absent; in the studies checked, under half of the shortfall reflects unresolved V genes, and no reason is known for the rest. The sample profile shows over 50,000 clones; approximately 80% of them were found once. The leading ten clones occupy around 4% of the sample. Sequenced: PBMCs or T cells enriched from blood (not recorded which). These receptors originate from a woman aged 40 to 55 with acute COVID-19.

The genes are TRBV4-1 and TRBJ2-2; 15 bases agree with TRBD2. Germline CDR1 reads MGHRA; CDR2 reads YSYEKL. V gave up 0 bases and J gave up 7 bases; unmatched junction bases: 6. CDR3 length: 18 residues. The CDR3 nucleotides read TGCGCCAGCAGCCAAGATAGGGGACTAGCGGGAGGTGGCGGGGAGCTGTTTTTT. Amino acid sequence: CASSQDRGLAGGGGELFF.

The rearrangement uses TRBV2 and TRBJ1-4; D is perhaps TRBD1 (6 bases). The V end was cut by 7 bases, the J end by 6 bases, with 12 bases between. The germline V gene encodes CDR1 SNHLY and CDR2 FYNNEI. The CDR3 extends over 13 amino acids. In DNA, the CDR3 is TGTGCCAGCACTACAGGGTGGGATGAAAAACTGTTTTTT. Encoded protein: CASTTGWDEKLFF.

This clone was observed many times. V gene TRBV18 combines with J gene TRBJ2-7; D is unclear. Germline V gene sequence: CDR1 KGHSH, CDR2 LQKENI. The CDR3 is 16 amino acids. V gave up 0 bases and J gave up 0 bases, with 12 bases separating them. The CDR3 sequence: CASSPPESPSSYEQYF. In DNA, the CDR3 is TGTGCCAGCTCACCACCAGAAAGCCCGAGCTCCTACGAGCAGTACTTC.

This sequence joins TRBV19 and TRBJ2-3; 12 bases are a match to TRBD1. V dropped 6 bases and J dropped 3; count of bases not matched to a gene: 16. CDR1 is LNHDA and CDR2 is SQIVND in the germline V gene (reference sequence). The CDR3 is made up of 19 amino acids. As DNA, the CDR3 is TGTGCCAGTAGGACTCTTGGGACAGGGGGCCAAAGGATTACAGATACGCAGTATTTT. Translation gives CASRTLGTGGQRITDTQYF.

The rearrangement joins TRBV27 to TRBJ1-6, with D uncertain. This CDR3 has 15 residues. The germline gives CDR1 MNHEY, CDR2 SMNVEV (reference sequence). With 0 bases removed from V and 6 bases from J, the gap between germline ends came to 9 bases. In DNA, the CDR3 is TGTGCCAGCAGTTTATCTACCACTGCTAATTCACCCCTCCACTTT. Protein: CASSLSTTANSPLHF.

CDR3 DNA: TGTGCCAGCAGTGAATCGGCGGGGTTTGGCCCCTATGGCTACACCTTC. This gives the protein CASSESAGFGPYGYTF. This chain connects TRBV2 to TRBJ1-2; no clear D gene. Germline V gene lookup returns CDR1 SNHLY and CDR2 FYNNEI. Trimming removed 2 bases from V and 4 bases from J, with 17 bases in between. The CDR3 runs 16 residues.

The rearrangement joins TRBV10-1 to TRBJ2-1; 7 nucleotides align to TRBD2. The trim removed 8 bases at V and 1 base at J, leaving 5 bases unmatched. Germline V gene sequence: CDR1 WNHNN, CDR2 SYGVQD (reference sequence). The CDR3 loop spans 14 amino acids. The CDR3 sequence: CASGGGSSYNEQFF. The CDR3 region has the DNA TGCGCCAGCGGAGGCGGGAGTTCCTACAATGAGCAGTTCTTC.

The rearrangement uses TRBV12-3 or TRBV12-4 and TRBJ1-5; possible D gene TRBD1, 6 bases. This CDR3 has 13 residues. The ends were cut back, 3 bases at V and 5 bases at J, with 8 bases in the middle. The CDR3 region has the DNA TGTGCCAGCAGTTTCAGGGGACATCAGCCCCAGCATTTT. Translation gives CASSFRGHQPQHF.

The chain combines TRBV28 with TRBJ2-3; 9 nucleotides align to TRBD2. V dropped 4 bases and J dropped 9; count of bases not matched to a gene: 11. From germline, CDR1 is MDHEN and CDR2 SYDVKM. The CDR3 has 15 residues. DNA of the CDR3: TGTGCCAGCAGTTCTACAGTAGCGGGGGTTTTAACGCAGTATTTT. Residues: CASSSTVAGVLTQYF.

This clone was observed a single time. The chain uses TRBV19 and TRBJ1-5; 8 nucleotides align to TRBD1. With V trimmed by 8 bases and J by 6 bases, 3 bases remained unmatched. CDR1 LNHDA and CDR2 SQIVND come from the germline V gene (reference sequence). The CDR3 is 12 residues long. The CDR3 sequence is CASGQGSQPQHF. CDR3 nucleotide sequence: TGTGCCAGTGGACAGGGAAGTCAGCCCCAGCATTTT.

The chain is built from TRBV7-6 and TRBJ2-3; D not resolved. CDR1 and CDR2 (germline): SGHVS, FNYEAQ. CDR3 length equals 14 residues. Trimming took off 0 bases at V and 2 bases at J, with 6 bases between the two ends. The CDR3, as DNA: TGTGCCAGCAGCTTAGCGAGCCCCACAGATACGCAGTATTTT. This gives the protein CASSLASPTDTQYF.

This clone showed up just a few times. The V gene is TRBV11-2, the J gene TRBJ1-6; tentative D call: TRBD1 (6 bases). The CDR3 runs to 14 residues. Germline CDR1 and CDR2: SGHAT and FQNNGV. V was shortened by 5 bases and J by 6 bases, with 11 bases between the two germline ends. The CDR3 DNA reads as TGTGCCAGCAGCGGGAGCAGGGGTAATTCACCCCTCCACTTT. This sequence encodes CASSGSRGNSPLHF.

Of note for this clone: The junction does not match germline at one end; this may be a read error. The chain uses TRBV9 and TRBJ2-7; 13 bases fit TRBD2. From germline, CDR1 is SGDLS and CDR2 YYNGEE. The length of the CDR3 is 16 residues. The chain's CDR3 is CASSVGTSGTSSEQYF. The CDR3 nucleotides are TGTGCCAGCAGCGTCGGGACTAGCGGGACCTCCTCCGAGCAGTACTTC.

The rearrangement uses TRBV2 and TRBJ1-1; 8 nucleotides align to TRBD1. The germline V gene has CDR1 SNHLY and CDR2 FYNNEI. V trimming: 6 bases; J trimming: 3 bases; junction bases outside the gene matches: 3. The CDR3 is made up of 13 amino acids. The CDR3 loop is CASRYRGDTEAFF. The CDR3 DNA is TGTGCCAGCAGGTACAGGGGGGACACTGAAGCTTTCTTT.

J is TRBJ2-3 and V is TRBV5-1; weak D call: TRBD1 (6 bases). V lost 0 bases, J lost 2 bases, and 10 bases lay in between. Germline CDR1 is SGHRS and CDR2 is YFSETQ. The CDR3 spans 15 residues. CDR3 loop: CASSLAHRATDTQYF. DNA for the CDR3: TGCGCCAGCAGCTTGGCCCACAGGGCCACAGATACGCAGTATTTT.

Here the CDR3 reads CASSGTGEDYGYTF. In DNA, the CDR3 is TGTGCCAGCAGTGGGACAGGGGAAGACTATGGCTACACCTTC. This sequence joins TRBV28 and TRBJ1-2; TRBD1 matches at 10 bases. CDR3 size: 14 residues. With V trimmed by 5 bases and J by 3 bases, 3 bases remained unmatched. Germline CDR1 and CDR2: MDHEN and SYDVKM.

The chain carries TRBV11-2 and TRBJ1-5; 7 nucleotides align to TRBD1. Germline assignment: CDR1 SGHAT and CDR2 FQNNGV. The CDR3 extends over 14 amino acids. V shed 5 bases, J shed 4 bases, and the junction held 5 bases outside the gene matches. CDR3 DNA sequence: TGTGCCAGCAGCCTTAACAGGGGAAATCAGCCCCAGCATTTT. This codes for CASSLNRGNQPQHF.